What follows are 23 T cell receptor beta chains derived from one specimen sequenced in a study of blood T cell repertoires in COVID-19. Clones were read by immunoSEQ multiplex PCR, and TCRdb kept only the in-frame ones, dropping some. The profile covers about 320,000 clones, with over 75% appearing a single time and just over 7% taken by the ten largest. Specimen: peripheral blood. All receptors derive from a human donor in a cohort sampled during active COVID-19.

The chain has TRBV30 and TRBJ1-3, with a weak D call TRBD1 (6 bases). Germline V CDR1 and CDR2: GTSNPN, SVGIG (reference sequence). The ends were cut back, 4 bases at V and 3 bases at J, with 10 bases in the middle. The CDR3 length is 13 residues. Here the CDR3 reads CAWNPGVGNTIYF. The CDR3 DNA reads TGTGCCTGGAACCCAGGGGTTGGAAACACCATATATTTT.

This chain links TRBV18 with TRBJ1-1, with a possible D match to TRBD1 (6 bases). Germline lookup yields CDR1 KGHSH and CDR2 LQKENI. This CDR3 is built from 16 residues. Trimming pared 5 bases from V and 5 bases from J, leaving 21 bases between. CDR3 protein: CASSENPRGSGTEAFF. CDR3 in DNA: TGTGCCAGCTCAGAAAACCCGAGGGGGAGTGGGACTGAAGCTTTCTTT.

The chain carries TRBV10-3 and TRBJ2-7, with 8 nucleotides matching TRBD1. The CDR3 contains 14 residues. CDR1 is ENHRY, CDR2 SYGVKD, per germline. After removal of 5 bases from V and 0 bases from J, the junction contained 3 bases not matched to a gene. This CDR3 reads CAISKDRVSYEQYF. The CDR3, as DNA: TGTGCCATCAGTAAGGACAGGGTCTCCTACGAGCAGTACTTC.

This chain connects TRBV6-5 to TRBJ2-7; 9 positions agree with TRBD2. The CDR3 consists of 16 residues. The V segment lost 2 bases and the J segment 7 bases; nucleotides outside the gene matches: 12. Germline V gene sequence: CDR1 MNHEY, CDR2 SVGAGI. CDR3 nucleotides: TGTGCCAGCAGTTACAAGTTAGGGCTAGCGGGGTATGAGCAGTACTTC. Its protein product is CASSYKLGLAGYEQYF.

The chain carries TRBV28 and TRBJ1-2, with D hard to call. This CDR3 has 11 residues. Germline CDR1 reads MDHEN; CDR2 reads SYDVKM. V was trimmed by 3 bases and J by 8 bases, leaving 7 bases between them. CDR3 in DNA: TGTGCCAGCAGTTTGGCTAGGGGCTACACCTTC. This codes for CASSLARGYTF.

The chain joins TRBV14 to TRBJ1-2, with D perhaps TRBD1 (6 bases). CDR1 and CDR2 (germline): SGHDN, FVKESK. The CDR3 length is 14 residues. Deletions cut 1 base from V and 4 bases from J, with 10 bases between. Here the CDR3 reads CASSQGYRAYGYTF. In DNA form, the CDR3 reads TGTGCCAGCAGCCAAGGATACAGGGCCTATGGCTACACCTTC.

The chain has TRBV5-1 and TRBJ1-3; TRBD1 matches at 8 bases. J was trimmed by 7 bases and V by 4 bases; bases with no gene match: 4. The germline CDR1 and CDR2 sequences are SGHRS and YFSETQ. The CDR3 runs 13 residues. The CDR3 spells CASSQTGGNTIYF. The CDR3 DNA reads TGCGCCAGCAGCCAAACAGGGGGGAACACCATATATTTT.

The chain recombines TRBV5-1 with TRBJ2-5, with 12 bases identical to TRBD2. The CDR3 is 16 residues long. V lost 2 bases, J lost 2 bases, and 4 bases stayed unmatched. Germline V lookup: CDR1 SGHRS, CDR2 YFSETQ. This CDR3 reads CASSFGLAGLQETQYF. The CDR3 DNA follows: TGCGCCAGCAGCTTTGGACTAGCGGGGCTTCAAGAGACCCAGTACTTC.

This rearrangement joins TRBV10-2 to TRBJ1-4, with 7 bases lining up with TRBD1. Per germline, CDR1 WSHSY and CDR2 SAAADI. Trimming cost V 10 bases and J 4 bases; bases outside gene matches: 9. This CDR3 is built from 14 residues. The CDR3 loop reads CATKTGQLNEKLFF. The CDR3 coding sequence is TGCGCCACGAAGACGGGACAGCTTAATGAAAAACTGTTTTTT.

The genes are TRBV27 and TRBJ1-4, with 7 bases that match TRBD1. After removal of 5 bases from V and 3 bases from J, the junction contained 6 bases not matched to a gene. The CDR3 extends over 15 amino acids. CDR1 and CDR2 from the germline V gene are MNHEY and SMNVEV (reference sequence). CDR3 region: CASSLDRVPNEKLFF. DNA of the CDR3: TGTGCCAGCAGTCTAGACAGGGTTCCTAATGAAAAACTGTTTTTT.

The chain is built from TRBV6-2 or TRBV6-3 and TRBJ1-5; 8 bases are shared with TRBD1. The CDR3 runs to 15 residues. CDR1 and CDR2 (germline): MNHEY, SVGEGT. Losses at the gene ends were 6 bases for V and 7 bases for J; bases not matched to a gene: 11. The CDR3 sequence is CASSRDRRGGQPQHF. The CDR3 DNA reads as TGTGCCAGCAGCCGGGACAGGCGAGGCGGCCAGCCCCAGCATTTT.

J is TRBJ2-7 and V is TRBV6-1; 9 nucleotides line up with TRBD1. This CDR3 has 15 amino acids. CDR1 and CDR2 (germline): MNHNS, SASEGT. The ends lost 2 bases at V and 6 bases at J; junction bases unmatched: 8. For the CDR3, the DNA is TGTGCCAGCAGTGAAAAAGGGACAGGGTCTTTCGAGCAGTACTTC. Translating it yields CASSEKGTGSFEQYF.

In DNA, the CDR3 is TGTGCCAGCAGCTCTAATCCAGGGTACACTGAAGCTTTCTTT. Translating it yields CASSSNPGYTEAFF. This chain joins TRBV7-2 and TRBJ1-1; tentatively, D is TRBD1 (5 bases). CDR1 and CDR2 (germline): SGHTA, FQGNSA. CDR3 size: 14 residues. V was cut by 4 bases and J by 3 bases, with 12 bases left in between. The whole variable domain, filled in from reference TRBV7-2 and TRBJ1-1, reads GAGVSQSPSNKVTEKGKDVELRCDPISGHTALYWYRQSLGQGLEFLIYFQGNSAPDKSGLPSDRFSAERTGGSVSTLTIQRTQQEDSAVYLCASSSNPGYTEAFFGQGTRLTVV.

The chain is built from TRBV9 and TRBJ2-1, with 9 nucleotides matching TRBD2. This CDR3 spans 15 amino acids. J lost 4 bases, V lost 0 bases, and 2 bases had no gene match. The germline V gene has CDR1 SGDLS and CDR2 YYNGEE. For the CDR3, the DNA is TGTGCCAGCAGCGTAGAGGCGGGGGGGTACAATGAGCAGTTCTTC. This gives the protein CASSVEAGGYNEQFF.

The CDR3 loop reads CSVLSTRDSSSYEQYF. The CDR3 DNA sequence: TGCAGCGTCCTATCTACGAGGGACTCGTCATCCTACGAGCAGTACTTC. This chain uses TRBV29-1 with TRBJ2-7; possibly TRBD2 for D (6 bases). The length of the CDR3 is 16 residues. Germline V gene data show CDR1 as SQVTM and CDR2 as ANQGSEA. V shed 6 bases and J shed 1 base, with 22 bases lying between them.

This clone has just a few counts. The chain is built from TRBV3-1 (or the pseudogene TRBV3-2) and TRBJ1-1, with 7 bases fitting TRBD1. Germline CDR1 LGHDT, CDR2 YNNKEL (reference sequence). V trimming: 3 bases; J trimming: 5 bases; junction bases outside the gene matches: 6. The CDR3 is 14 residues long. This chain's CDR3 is CASSQTGTRTEAFF. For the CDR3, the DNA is TGTGCCAGCAGCCAGACAGGGACTCGGACTGAAGCTTTCTTT.

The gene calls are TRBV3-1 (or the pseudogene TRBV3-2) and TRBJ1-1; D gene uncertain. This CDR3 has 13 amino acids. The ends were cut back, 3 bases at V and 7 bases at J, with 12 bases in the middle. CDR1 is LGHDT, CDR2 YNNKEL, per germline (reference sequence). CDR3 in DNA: TGTGCCAGCAGCCACGACATACCCGATGAAGCTTTCTTT. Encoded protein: CASSHDIPDEAFF.

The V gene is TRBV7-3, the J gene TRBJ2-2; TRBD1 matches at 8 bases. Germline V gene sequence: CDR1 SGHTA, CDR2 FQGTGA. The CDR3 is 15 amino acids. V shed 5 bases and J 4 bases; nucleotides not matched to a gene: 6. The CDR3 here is CASSLDRAGTGELFF. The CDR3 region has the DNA TGTGCCAGCAGCCTGGACAGGGCGGGCACCGGGGAGCTGTTTTTT.

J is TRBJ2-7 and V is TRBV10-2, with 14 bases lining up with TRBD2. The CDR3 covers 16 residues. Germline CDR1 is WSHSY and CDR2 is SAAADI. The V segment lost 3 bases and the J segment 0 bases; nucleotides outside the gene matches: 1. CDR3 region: CASSEGLAGGSYEQYF. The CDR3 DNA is TGCGCCAGCAGTGAAGGACTAGCGGGGGGCTCCTACGAGCAGTACTTC.

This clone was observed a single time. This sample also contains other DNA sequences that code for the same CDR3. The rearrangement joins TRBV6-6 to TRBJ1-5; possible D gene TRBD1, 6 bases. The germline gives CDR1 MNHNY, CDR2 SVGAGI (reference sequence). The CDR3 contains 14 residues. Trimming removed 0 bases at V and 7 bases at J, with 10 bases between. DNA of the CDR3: TGTGCCAGCAGTTACTCCACAGGGAACCAGCCCCAGCATTTT. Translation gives CASSYSTGNQPQHF.

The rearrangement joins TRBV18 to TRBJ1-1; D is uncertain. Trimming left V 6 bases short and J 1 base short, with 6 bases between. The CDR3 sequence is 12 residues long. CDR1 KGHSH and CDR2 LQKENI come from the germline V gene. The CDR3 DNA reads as TGTGCCAGCTCCCACACGAACACTGAAGCTTTCTTT. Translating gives CASSHTNTEAFF.

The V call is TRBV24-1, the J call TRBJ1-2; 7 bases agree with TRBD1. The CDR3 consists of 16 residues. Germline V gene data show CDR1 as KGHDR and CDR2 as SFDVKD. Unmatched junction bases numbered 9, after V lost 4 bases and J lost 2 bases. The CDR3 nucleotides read TGTGCCACCAGTGACAGACATGACAGGGCAAACTATGGCTACACCTTC. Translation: CATSDRHDRANYGYTF.

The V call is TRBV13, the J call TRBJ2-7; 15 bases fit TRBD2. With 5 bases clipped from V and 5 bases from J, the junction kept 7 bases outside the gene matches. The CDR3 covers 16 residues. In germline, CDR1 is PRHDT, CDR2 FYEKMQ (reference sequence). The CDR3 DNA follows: TGTGCCAGCAGCCTCCGGACTAGCGGGGGGGTGAACGAGCAGTACTTC. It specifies CASSLRTSGGVNEQYF.